The T cell receptor (beta chain) described here comes from a study of spatial heterogeneity in lung cancer. Study at large: Mean representation of each unique TCR and UMI combination in the raw reads exceeded 8.5 occurrences.

This clonotype was seen more than once but under ten times. What it binds is not known. The study, taken as a whole, reports: Ubiquitous expanded tumor TCRs surfaced in blood more at resection than they did at follow-up.

Every TCR cDNA molecule bore its own unique molecular identifier. TCRdb re-derived calls from the 5' RACE reads in MiXCR, one entry per CDR3 protein. The data show about 94,000 distinct CDR3 sequences, with roughly 19% seen just once and roughly 22% held by the top ten. Stated time point: blood at routine non-recurrence follow-up after resection. Per the germline V gene, CDR1 is SEHNR and CDR2 is FQNEAQ (reference sequence). Germline trimming cut 5 bases from V and 4 bases from J; bases unmatched to any gene: 3. This CDR3 contains 14 residues. The chain recombines TRBV7-9 with TRBJ2-3; 10 bases match TRBD2. This clonotype was sampled from a male donor with early-stage non-small cell lung cancer. Sequenced material: PBMCs, taken at follow-up. CDR3 bases: TGTGCCAGCAGCCTGACTAGCGGGTCAGATACGCAGTATTTT. It encodes CASSLTSGSDTQYF.